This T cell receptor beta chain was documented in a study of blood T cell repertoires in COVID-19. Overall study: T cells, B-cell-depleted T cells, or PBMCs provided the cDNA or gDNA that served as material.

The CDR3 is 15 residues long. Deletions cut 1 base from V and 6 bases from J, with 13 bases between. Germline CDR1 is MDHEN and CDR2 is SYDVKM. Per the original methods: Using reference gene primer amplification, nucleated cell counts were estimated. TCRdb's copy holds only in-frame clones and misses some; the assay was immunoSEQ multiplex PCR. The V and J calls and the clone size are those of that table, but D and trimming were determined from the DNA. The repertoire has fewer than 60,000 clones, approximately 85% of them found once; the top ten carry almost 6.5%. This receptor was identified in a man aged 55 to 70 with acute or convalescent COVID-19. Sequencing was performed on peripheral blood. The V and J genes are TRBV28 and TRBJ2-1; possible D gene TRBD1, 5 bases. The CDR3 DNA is TGTGCCAGCAGTTTATTCGCAGGGTTAACCAATGAGCAGTTCTTC. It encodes CASSLFAGLTNEQFF.